This TCR beta chain was obtained from a study of blood T cell repertoires in COVID-19. Across the whole study: PBMCs, B-cell-depleted T cells, or T cells provided the cDNA or gDNA that made up the material.

Profiling relied on immunoSEQ multiplex PCR, and the TCRdb table lists in-frame clones only, not all of them. The table lists around 370,000 clones, more than 75% of them singletons. Each participant's cohort was designated according to participant-reported clinical history. This TCR was recovered from a woman aged 18-29 years who had recovered from COVID-19. Material for sequencing was PBMCs or T cells enriched from blood (not recorded which).

This CDR3 is CASSLNGQGDYGYTF. The CDR3 bases are TGTGCCAGCAGCTTGAATGGACAGGGCGACTATGGCTACACCTTC. The gene calls are TRBV7-8 and TRBJ1-2; 8 nucleotides line up with TRBD1. This CDR3 spans 15 amino acids. V dropped 3 bases and J dropped 3; count of bases not matched to a gene: 6. Germline V gives CDR1 SGHVS, CDR2 FQNEAQ.